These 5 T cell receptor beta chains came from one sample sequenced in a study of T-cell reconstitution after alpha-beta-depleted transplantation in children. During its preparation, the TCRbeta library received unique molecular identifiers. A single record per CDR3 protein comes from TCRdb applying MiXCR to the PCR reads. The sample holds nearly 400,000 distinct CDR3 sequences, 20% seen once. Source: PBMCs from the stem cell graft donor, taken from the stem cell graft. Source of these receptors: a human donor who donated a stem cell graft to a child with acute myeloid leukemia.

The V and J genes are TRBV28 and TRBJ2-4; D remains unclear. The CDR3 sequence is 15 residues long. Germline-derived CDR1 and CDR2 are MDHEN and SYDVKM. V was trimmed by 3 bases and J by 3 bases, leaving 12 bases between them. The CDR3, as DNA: TGTGCCAGCAGTTTTCCCGGGCACGTCAAAAACATTCAGTACTTC. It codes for CASSFPGHVKNIQYF.

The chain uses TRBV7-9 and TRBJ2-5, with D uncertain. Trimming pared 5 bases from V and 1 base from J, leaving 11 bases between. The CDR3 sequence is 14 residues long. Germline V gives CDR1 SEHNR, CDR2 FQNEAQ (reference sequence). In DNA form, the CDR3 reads TGTGCCAGCAGCGCGGCCAGGACCCAAGAGACCCAGTACTTC. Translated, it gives CASSAARTQETQYF.

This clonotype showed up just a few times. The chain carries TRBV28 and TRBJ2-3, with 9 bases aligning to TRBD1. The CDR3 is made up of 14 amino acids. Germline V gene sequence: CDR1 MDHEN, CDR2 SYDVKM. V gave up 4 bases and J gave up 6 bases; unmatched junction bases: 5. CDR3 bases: TGTGCCAGCAGTTCACGGGACAGGGATGATACGCAGTATTTT. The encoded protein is CASSSRDRDDTQYF.

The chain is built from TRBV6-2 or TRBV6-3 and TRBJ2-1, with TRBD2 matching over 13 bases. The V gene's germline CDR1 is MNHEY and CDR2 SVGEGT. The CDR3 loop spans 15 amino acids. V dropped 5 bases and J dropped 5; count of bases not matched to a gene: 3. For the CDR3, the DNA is TGTGCCAGCAGTACCGGACTAGCGGGGGACAATGAGCAGTTCTTC. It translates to CASSTGLAGDNEQFF.

The CDR3 is CASSLLVGGNNEQFF. The CDR3 bases are TGCGCCAGCAGCCTACTCGTGGGAGGGAACAATGAGCAGTTCTTC. J is TRBJ2-1 and V is TRBV5-1; 7 bases are a match to TRBD2. J lost 5 bases, V lost 4 bases, and 9 bases had no gene match. Per the germline V gene, CDR1 is SGHRS and CDR2 is YFSETQ. The CDR3 covers 15 residues.